The 3 T cell receptor beta chains in this list originate from one sample, sequenced in a study of T cells expressing NK-cell markers. TCRdb derives one entry per CDR3 protein from the 5' RACE reads, leaving out DNA. In all, the sample yields approximately 22,000 distinct CDR3 sequences. Sequenced sample: blood T cells: a sorted CD56 or NKG2C T cell subset, CD4+ or CD8+ T cells, or bulk PBMC T cells (not recorded which). These receptors came from a man aged 18-75 years in good health.

The chain employs TRBV6-6 and TRBJ1-1; TCRdb outputs TRBD1, but without DNA this stays unchecked. Germline CDR1 reads MNHNY; CDR2 reads SVGAGI (reference sequence). This CDR3 contains 12 residues. The CDR3: CASSSPGGETFF.

The J gene is TRBJ2-5, the V gene TRBV6-2 or TRBV6-3; TCRdb proposes TRBD1, but this gene call is untestable without DNA. This CDR3 is 13 amino acids long. The germline V gene has CDR1 MNHEY and CDR2 SVGEGT. The CDR3 here is CASLRTGQETQYF.

The rearrangement links TRBV25-1 to TRBJ1-3; the D call of TRBD1 rests on TCRdb alone, since no DNA is present to check it. Germline CDR1 MGHDK, CDR2 SYGVNS. The CDR3 is made up of 18 amino acids. The chain's CDR3 is CASSPKPESGPSGNTIYF.